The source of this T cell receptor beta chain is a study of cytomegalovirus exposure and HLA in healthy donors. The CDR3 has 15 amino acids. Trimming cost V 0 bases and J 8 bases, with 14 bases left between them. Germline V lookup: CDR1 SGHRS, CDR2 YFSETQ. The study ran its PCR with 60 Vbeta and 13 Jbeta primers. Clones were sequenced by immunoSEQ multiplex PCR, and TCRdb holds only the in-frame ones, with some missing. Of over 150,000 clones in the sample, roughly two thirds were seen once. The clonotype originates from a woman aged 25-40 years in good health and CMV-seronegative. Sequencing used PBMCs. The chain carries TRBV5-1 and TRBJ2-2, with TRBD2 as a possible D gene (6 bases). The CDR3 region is CASSLDGSGTGELFF. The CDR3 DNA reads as TGCGCCAGCAGCTTGGACGGGAGTGGTACTGGGGAGCTGTTTTTT.